This T cell receptor (beta chain) originates from a study of T cell repertoires in cytomegalovirus infection. Study-wide context: Matching HLA type and CMV infection were both indicated by public TCR beta signatures.

A few counts support this clonotype. Its specificity is not known. Study observations and caveats: Cumulative public TCR beta family frequency identified CMV carriers with the relevant HLA. Within the response measured ex vivo, HLA-C-restricted CMV-specific TCR beta clonotypes were dominant.

TCRdb recomputed calls from the reads with MiXCR, one row per CDR3 protein. Counted here are around 100,000 distinct CDR3 sequences, around 9.1% occurring once; the ten biggest clones make up approximately 31%. This CDR3 contains 16 residues. CDR1 and CDR2 from the germline V gene are LGHNA and YSLEER. Trimming took 4 bases from V and 4 from J; bases not matched to a gene: 5. This TCR was recovered from a human donor in good health (CMV status not recorded). Some clones in this sample may be carry-over from other donors' samples. The chain recombines TRBV4-3 with TRBJ2-5, with 14 bases aligning to TRBD2. Sample: PBMCs, sequenced either directly or after in vitro stimulation (not recorded which). This CDR3 is CASSPGTSGSSETQYF. The CDR3 DNA reads TGCGCCAGCAGCCCAGGGACTAGCGGGAGTTCAGAGACCCAGTACTTC.